These 3 T cell receptor beta chains came from one sample sequenced in a study of control samples from healthy donors and cancer patients (dated by TCRdb to 2018 to 2021). The library was built by means of the immunoSEQ multiplex PCR assay. In TCRdb, the immuneACCESS table is reduced to in-frame sequences with V and J assigned. These tables do not hold every clone; where another copy was compared, an unresolved V gene accounts for under half, and the others remain unexplained. The sample table contains under 130,000 clones; only one count was recorded for about four fifths of them. 13% of the sample rests with the top ten. Source material: blood. The receptors come from a woman in her forties or fifties in good health.

The chain has TRBV24-1 and TRBJ1-2; maybe TRBD1 (5 bases). V was shortened by 3 bases and J by 4 bases, with 17 bases between the two germline ends. In germline, CDR1 is KGHDR, CDR2 SFDVKD. The CDR3 is made up of 16 amino acids. CDR3 sequence (DNA): TGTGCCACCAGTGATCCTACCCCCGGGGGATTCTATGGCTACACCTTC. Translation: CATSDPTPGGFYGYTF.

The chain links TRBV5-4 to TRBJ2-1; 8 bases fit TRBD1. There are 15 residues in the CDR3. V gave up 0 bases and J gave up 7 bases; unmatched junction bases: 6. Germline loops: CDR1 SGHNT, CDR2 YYREEE (reference sequence). The DNA for the CDR3 is TGTGCCAGCAGCTTGGTCGGGACAGGCGGGAATGAGCAGTTCTTC. Its protein is CASSLVGTGGNEQFF.

The chain recombines TRBV14 with TRBJ2-7; D is possibly TRBD1 (5 bases). CDR3 size: 14 residues. Germline loops: CDR1 SGHDN, CDR2 FVKESK. Trimming removed 4 bases at V and 6 bases at J, with 16 bases between. The CDR3 sequence: CASSPGNAQGEQYF. DNA for the CDR3: TGTGCCAGCAGCCCAGGGAACGCTCAAGGCGAGCAGTACTTC. Variable domain in full (rest from reference TRBV14 and TRBJ2-7): EAGVTQFPSHSVIEKGQTVTLRCDPISGHDNLYWYRRVMGKEIKFLLHFVKESKQDESGMPNNRFLAERTGGTYSTLKVQPAELEDSGVYFCASSPGNAQGEQYFGPGTRLTVT.